The present TCR beta chain was sequenced within a study of CD8+CD57+ T cells in acquired aplastic anemia. Across the whole study: DNA per sorted CD4+ or CD8+ sample ranged roughly 0.19 to 27.4 ug, averaging 3.2 ug. General observations from the study: Significant differences in CD8+ Simpson's diversity were not observed between patients and controls.

Using genomic DNA as the template, TCR beta VDJ and CDR3 profiling was carried out. TCRdb processed the reads anew with MiXCR; each CDR3 protein has one entry. The sample records 150,000 or so distinct CDR3 sequences, about 48% being singletons. The CDR3 contains 13 residues. V was clipped by 5 bases and J by 3 bases, with 8 bases between them. Germline lookup yields CDR1 SGHTA and CDR2 FQGNSA. About this clonotype: Its cognate antigen is unknown.

The authors sequenced patients whose flow cytometry had shown CD8+CD57+ cell expansion. Sample: sorted CD4+, CD8+, or CD8+CD57+ T cells (not recorded which) from PBMCs. J is TRBJ2-1 and V is TRBV7-2, with a possible D match to TRBD2 (5 bases). The receptor was isolated from a human donor with aplastic anemia. The CDR3 coding sequence is TGTGCCAGCAGCGCCGAGGGCTACAATGAGCAGTTCTTC. The encoded protein is CASSAEGYNEQFF.